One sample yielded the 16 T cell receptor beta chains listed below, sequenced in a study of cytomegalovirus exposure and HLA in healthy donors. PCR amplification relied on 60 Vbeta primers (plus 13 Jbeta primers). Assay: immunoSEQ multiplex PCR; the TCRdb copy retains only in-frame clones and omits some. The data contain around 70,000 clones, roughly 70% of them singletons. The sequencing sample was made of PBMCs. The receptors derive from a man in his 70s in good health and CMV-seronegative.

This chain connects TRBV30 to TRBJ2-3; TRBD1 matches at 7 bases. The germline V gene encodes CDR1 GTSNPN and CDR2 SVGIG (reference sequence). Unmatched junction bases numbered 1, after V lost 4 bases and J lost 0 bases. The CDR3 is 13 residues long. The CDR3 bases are TGTGCCTGGACAGGGGGAAGCACAGATACGCAGTATTTT. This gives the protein CAWTGGSTDTQYF.

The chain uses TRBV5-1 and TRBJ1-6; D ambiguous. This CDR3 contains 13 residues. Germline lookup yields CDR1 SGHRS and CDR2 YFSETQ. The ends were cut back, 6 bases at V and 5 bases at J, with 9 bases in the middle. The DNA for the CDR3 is TGCGCCAGCATGGAGACGGATAATTCACCCCTCCACTTT. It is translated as CASMETDNSPLHF.

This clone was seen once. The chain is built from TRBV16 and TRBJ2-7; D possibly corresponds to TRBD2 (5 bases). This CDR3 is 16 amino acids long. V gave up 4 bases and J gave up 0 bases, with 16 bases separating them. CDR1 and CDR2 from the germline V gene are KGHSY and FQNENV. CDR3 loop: CASSPHVGRGSYEQYF. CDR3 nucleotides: TGTGCCAGCAGCCCCCACGTGGGGAGAGGCTCCTACGAGCAGTACTTC.

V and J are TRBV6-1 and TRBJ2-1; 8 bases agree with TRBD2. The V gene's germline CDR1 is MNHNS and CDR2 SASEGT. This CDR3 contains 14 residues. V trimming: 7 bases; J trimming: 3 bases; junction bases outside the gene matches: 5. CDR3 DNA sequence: TGTGCCAGCACTGTCAGCGGGAGCTACAATGAGCAGTTCTTC. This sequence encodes CASTVSGSYNEQFF.

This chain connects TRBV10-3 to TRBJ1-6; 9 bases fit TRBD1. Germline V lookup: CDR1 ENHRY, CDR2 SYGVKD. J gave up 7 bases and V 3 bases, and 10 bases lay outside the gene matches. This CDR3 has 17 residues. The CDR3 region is CAISETPGQGRNSPLHF. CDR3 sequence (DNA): TGTGCCATCAGTGAAACCCCCGGACAGGGGAGGAATTCACCCCTCCACTTT.

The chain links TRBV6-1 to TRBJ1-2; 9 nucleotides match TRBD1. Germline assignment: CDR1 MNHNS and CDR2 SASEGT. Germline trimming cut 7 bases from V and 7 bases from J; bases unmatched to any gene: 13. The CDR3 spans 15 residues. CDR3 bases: TGTGCCAGCACCAAGCGGGACAGGGAGGGAGGTGGCTACACCTTC. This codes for CASTKRDREGGGYTF.

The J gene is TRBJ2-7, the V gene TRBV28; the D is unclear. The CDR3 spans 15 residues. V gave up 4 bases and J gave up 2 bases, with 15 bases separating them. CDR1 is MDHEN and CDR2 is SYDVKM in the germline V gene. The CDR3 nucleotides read TGTGCCAGCAGTTCAGACGGAGCCGTAACCTACGAGCAGTACTTC. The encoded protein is CASSSDGAVTYEQYF.

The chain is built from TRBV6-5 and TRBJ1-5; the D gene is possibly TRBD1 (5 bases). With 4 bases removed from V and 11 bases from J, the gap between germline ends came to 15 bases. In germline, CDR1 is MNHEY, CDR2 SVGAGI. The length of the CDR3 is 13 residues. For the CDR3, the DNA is TGTGCCAGCAGTTTTTACACAGGTGAGGCCCAGCATTTT. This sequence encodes CASSFYTGEAQHF.

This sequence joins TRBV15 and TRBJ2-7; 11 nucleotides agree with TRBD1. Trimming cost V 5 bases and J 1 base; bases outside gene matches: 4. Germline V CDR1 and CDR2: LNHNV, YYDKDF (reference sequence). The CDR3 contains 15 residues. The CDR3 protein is CATSFRDRGSYEQYF. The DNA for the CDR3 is TGTGCCACCAGCTTCCGGGACAGGGGGTCCTACGAGCAGTACTTC.

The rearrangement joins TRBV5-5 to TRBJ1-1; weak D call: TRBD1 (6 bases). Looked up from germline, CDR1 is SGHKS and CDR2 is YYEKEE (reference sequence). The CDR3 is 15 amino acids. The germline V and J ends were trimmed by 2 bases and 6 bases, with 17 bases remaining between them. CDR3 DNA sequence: TGTGCCAGCAGCTTTGGGGCCAGGGGATCGCCTGAAGCTTTCTTT. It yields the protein CASSFGARGSPEAFF. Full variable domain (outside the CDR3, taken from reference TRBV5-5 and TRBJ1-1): DAGVTQSPTHLIKTRGQQVTLRCSPISGHKSVSWYQQVLGQGPQFIFQYYEKEERGRGNFPDRFSARQFPNYSSELNVNALLLGDSALYLCASSFGARGSPEAFFGQGTRLTVV.

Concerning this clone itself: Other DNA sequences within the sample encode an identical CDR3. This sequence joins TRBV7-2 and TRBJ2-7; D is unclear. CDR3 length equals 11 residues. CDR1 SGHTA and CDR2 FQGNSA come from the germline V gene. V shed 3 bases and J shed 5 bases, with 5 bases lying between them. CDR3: CASSFSNEQYF. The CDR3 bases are TGTGCCAGCAGCTTTTCAAACGAGCAGTACTTC.

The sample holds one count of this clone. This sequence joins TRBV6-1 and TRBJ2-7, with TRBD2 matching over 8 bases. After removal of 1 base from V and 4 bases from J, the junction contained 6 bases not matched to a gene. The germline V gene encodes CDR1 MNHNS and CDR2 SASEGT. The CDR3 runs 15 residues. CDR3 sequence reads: CASSEGGTSMYEQYF. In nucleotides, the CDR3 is TGTGCCAGCAGTGAAGGTGGGACTAGTATGTACGAGCAGTACTTC.

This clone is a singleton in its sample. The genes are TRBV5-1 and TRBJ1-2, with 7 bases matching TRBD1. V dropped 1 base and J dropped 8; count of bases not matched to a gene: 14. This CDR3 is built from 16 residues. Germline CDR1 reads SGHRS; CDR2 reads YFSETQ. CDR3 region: CASSLSPLGTAYGYTF. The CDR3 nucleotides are TGCGCCAGCAGCTTGTCTCCGCTAGGGACAGCCTACGGCTACACCTTC.

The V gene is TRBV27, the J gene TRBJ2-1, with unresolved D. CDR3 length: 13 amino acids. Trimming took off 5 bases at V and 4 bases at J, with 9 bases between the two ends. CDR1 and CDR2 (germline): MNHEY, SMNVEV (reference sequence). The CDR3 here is CASSRVLYNEQFF. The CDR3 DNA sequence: TGTGCCAGCAGTCGGGTACTTTACAATGAGCAGTTCTTC.

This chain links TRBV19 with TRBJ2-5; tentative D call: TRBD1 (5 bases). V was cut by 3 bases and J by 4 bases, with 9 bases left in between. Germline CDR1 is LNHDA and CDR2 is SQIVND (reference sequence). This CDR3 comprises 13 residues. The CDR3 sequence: CASSITGRETQYF. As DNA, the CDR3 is TGTGCCAGTAGTATCACAGGACGAGAGACCCAGTACTTC.

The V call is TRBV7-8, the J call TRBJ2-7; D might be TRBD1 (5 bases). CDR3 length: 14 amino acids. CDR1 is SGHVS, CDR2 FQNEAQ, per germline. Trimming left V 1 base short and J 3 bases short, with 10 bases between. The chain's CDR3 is CASSLGQRDYEQYF. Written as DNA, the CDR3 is TGTGCCAGCAGCTTAGGACAGAGAGACTACGAGCAGTACTTC.